The present T cell receptor (beta chain) was sequenced within a study of CD4 T cells in relation to SARS-CoV-2 and coronaviruses. Libraries were prepared by immunoSEQ multiplex PCR; TCRdb keeps only in-frame clonotypes and omits some of them. The top ten clones hold 0.2% to 0.25% of a sample with under 90,000 clones, approximately 93% of them seen once. CD4+ T cells from unexposed donors were obtained before the COVID-19 pandemic (2011-2018). The germline V gene encodes CDR1 SGHRS and CDR2 YFSETQ. Trimming removed 0 bases at V and 6 bases at J, with 7 bases between. The CDR3 has 13 amino acids. Specimen: naive CD4+ T cells from PBMCs. Indicated subset: naive CD4+ T cells isolated by negative enrichment. The chain couples TRBV5-1 to TRBJ2-1; D is uncertain. This receptor was identified in a human donor in good health. The CDR3 sequence is CASSLEPRNEQFF. The CDR3 DNA follows: TGCGCCAGCAGCTTGGAACCACGCAATGAGCAGTTCTTC.